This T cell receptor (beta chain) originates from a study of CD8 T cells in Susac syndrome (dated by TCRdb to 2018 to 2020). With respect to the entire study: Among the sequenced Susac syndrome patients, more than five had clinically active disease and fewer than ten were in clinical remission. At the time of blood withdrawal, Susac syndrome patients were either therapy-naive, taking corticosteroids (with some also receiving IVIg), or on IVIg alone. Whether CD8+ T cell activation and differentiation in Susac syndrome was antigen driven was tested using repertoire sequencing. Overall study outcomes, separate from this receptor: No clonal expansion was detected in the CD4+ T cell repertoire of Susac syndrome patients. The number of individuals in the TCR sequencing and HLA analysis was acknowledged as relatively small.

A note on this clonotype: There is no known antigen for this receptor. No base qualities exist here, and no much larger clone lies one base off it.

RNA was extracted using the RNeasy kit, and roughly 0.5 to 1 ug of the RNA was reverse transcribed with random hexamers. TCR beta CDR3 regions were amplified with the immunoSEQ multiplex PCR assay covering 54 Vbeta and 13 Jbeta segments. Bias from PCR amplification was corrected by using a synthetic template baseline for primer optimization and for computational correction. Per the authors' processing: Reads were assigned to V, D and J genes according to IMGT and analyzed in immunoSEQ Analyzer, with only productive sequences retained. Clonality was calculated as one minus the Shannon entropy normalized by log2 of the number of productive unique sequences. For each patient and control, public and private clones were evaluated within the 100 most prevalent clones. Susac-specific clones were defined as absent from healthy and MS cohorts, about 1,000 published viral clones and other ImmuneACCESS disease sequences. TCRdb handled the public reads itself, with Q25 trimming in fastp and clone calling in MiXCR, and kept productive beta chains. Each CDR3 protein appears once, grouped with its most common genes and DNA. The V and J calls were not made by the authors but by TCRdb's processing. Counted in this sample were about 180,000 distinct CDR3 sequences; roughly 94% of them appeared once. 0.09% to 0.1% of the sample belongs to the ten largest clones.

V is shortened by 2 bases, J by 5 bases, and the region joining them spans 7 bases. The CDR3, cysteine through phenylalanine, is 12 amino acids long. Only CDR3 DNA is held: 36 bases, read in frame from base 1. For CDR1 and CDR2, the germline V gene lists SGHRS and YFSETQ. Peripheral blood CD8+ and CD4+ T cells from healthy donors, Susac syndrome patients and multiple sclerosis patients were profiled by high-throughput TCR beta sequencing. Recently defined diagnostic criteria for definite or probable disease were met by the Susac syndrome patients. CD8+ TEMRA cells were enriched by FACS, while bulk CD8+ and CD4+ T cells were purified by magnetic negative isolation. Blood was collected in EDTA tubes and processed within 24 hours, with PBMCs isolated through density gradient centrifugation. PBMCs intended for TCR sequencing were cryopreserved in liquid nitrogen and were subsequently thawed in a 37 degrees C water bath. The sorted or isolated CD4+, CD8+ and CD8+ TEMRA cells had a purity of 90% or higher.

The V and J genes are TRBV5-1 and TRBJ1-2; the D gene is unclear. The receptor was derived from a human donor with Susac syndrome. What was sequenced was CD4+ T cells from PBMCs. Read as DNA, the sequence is TGCGCCAGCAGCTTAACGGAATATGGCTACACCTTC. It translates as CASSLTEYGYTF.